This T cell receptor beta chain was recovered during a study of human T cells and chemical hapten exposure. On the study more broadly: Weekly scalp doses of diphenylcyclopropenone were given to patients during the roughly 25-week study.

This clonotype was detected only a few times. As for time point: patch test 1, 2 weeks after DPC sensitization. As to treatment: therapeutic diphenylcyclopropenone sensitization with weekly scalp DPC. CDR1 DFQATT and CDR2 SNEGSKA come from the germline V gene (reference sequence). This CDR3 region has 13 residues. V dropped 1 base and J dropped 6 bases, with 12 bases sitting between them. The library attached unique molecular identifiers to individual cDNA molecules. Per the original methods: From about 22,000 to 700,000 TCRs were found per sample, with a median of 95,638. One entry per CDR3 protein, called by TCRdb with MiXCR from the RACE reads. The V and J calls and clone size come from TCRdb's table, not from the authors' own analysis. The sample shows about 120,000 distinct CDR3 sequences, roughly 15% of them seen only once.

Sequenced material: whole blood, taken in connection with sensitization to the hapten diphenylcyclopropenone (DPC). The sequence was obtained from a man aged 18 to 30 with alopecia areata. Some clones in this sample may be carry-over from other donors' samples. This chain uses TRBV20-1 with TRBJ1-2; D is ambiguous. CDR3 sequence: CSARVPGRNGYTF. In DNA form, the CDR3 reads TGCAGTGCTAGAGTTCCGGGTAGGAATGGCTACACCTTC.